This T cell receptor beta chain was sequenced for a study of T-cell reconstitution after alpha-beta-depleted transplantation in children. The CDR3 has 14 residues. V trimming: 8 bases; J trimming: 4 bases; junction bases outside the gene matches: 10. The V gene's germline CDR1 is SQVTM and CDR2 ANQGSEA. This clonotype was counted between two and nine times. During its preparation, the TCRbeta library received unique molecular identifiers. TCRdb re-analysed the PCR reads in MiXCR, keeping a single row per CDR3 protein. The table shows 450,000 to 600,000 distinct CDR3 sequences, with over 9.5% occurring only once.

The sequence derives from a child under 10 years old with inherited bone marrow failure, due to receive a stem cell transplant. This chain connects TRBV29-1 to TRBJ2-1; TRBD2 aligns across 8 bases. Sequencing used PBMCs, obtained before TCRalphabeta/CD19-depleted stem cell transplant. CDR3 bases: TGCAGCTTCCTAACTAGCGGCCGATACAATGAGCAGTTCTTC. It encodes CSFLTSGRYNEQFF.